A single sample is the source of the 27 T cell receptor beta chains below, sequenced in a study of blood T cell repertoires in COVID-19. The assay was immunoSEQ multiplex PCR, and TCRdb's table has in-frame clones only and misses some. The table shows 63,000 or so clones, with roughly 91% occurring only once. What was sequenced was peripheral blood. These receptors were collected from a man aged 55 to 70 with acute or convalescent COVID-19.

This rearrangement joins TRBV2 to TRBJ1-5; D is possibly TRBD1 (5 bases). CDR3 length equals 14 residues. V lost 3 bases to trimming and J lost 1 base, with 7 bases between them. The germline gives CDR1 SNHLY, CDR2 FYNNEI. The DNA for the CDR3 is TGTGCCAGCAGTGACAGGGTCAGCAATCAGCCCCAGCATTTT. Encoded protein: CASSDRVSNQPQHF.

V is TRBV7-2 and J is TRBJ2-3; no clear D. Germline V CDR1 and CDR2: SGHTA, FQGNSA. The CDR3 loop spans 13 amino acids. Trimming removed 2 bases at V and 8 bases at J, with 11 bases between. This CDR3 is CASSLSDTLTQYF. As DNA, the CDR3 is TGTGCCAGCAGCTTATCCGACACTCTTACGCAGTATTTT. Looking up the rest from reference TRBV7-2 and TRBJ2-3 gives the full variable domain: GAGVSQSPSNKVTEKGKDVELRCDPISGHTALYWYRQSLGQGLEFLIYFQGNSAPDKSGLPSDRFSAERTGGSVSTLTIQRTQQEDSAVYLCASSLSDTLTQYFGPGTRLTVL.

V usage is TRBV3-1 (or the pseudogene TRBV3-2) and J usage is TRBJ2-7; D might be TRBD1 (5 bases). The germline CDR1 and CDR2 sequences are LGHDT and YNNKEL (reference sequence). The CDR3 extends over 15 amino acids. Trimming stripped 1 base from V and 2 bases from J, with 12 bases between. The CDR3, as DNA: TGTGCCAGCAGCCAAGGGGGCAGGCTTGCCTACGAGCAGTACTTC. Encoded protein: CASSQGGRLAYEQYF.

The genes are TRBV30 and TRBJ2-2, with D tentatively TRBD2 (6 bases). The germline V gene encodes CDR1 GTSNPN and CDR2 SVGIG (reference sequence). V was clipped by 6 bases and J by 0 bases, with 14 bases between them. The CDR3 is 15 amino acids. The CDR3 sequence: CACNPRGTNTGELFF. CDR3 nucleotide sequence: TGTGCCTGTAACCCGCGGGGAACGAACACCGGGGAGCTGTTTTTT.

The rearrangement links TRBV28 to TRBJ1-2; TRBD1 matches 11 bases. The CDR3 spans 13 residues. Germline V gene data show CDR1 as MDHEN and CDR2 as SYDVKM. J lost 7 bases, V lost 4 bases, and 2 bases had no gene match. The CDR3 DNA follows: TGTGCCAGCAGTTCCGGGACAGGGGGTGGCTACACCTTC. It encodes CASSSGTGGGYTF.

The rearrangement links TRBV5-6 to TRBJ2-7, with 7 bases that match TRBD1. The V segment lost 2 bases and the J segment 3 bases; nucleotides outside the gene matches: 2. Germline lookup yields CDR1 SGHDT and CDR2 YYEEEE. The CDR3 is made up of 13 amino acids. CDR3 residues: CASSFGQVYEQYF. CDR3 nucleotide sequence: TGTGCCAGCAGCTTCGGACAGGTCTACGAGCAGTACTTC.

The chain uses TRBV12-5 and TRBJ1-6, with no clear D. There are 13 residues in the CDR3. The ends were cut back, 7 bases at V and 7 bases at J, with 11 bases in the middle. The germline CDR1 and CDR2 sequences are LGHNT and FRNRAP. The chain's CDR3 is CASASGGNSPLHF. CDR3 nucleotide sequence: TGTGCTAGTGCCAGCGGAGGGAATTCACCCCTCCACTTT.

This chain joins TRBV2 and TRBJ2-5; 10 bases line up with TRBD1. V lost 3 bases, J lost 3 bases, and 1 base stayed unmatched. Germline CDR1 reads SNHLY; CDR2 reads FYNNEI. CDR3 size: 14 residues. Here the CDR3 reads CASSEGTGEETQYF. DNA for the CDR3: TGTGCCAGCAGTGAGGGGACAGGGGAAGAGACCCAGTACTTC. The full variable domain, completed using reference TRBV2 and TRBJ2-5, is EPEVTQTPSHQVTQMGQEVILRCVPISNHLYFYWYRQILGQKVEFLVSFYNNEISEKSEIFDDQFSVERPDGSNFTLKIRSTKLEDSAMYFCASSEGTGEETQYFGPGTRLLVL.

The V call is TRBV19, the J call TRBJ1-6; D perhaps matches TRBD1 (6 bases). The germline gives CDR1 LNHDA, CDR2 SQIVND (reference sequence). The CDR3 runs 13 residues. V was trimmed by 7 bases and J by 9 bases, leaving 13 bases between them. The CDR3 DNA reads TGTGCCAGTAATACAGACAGGCCTTCACCCCTCCACTTT. As protein: CASNTDRPSPLHF.

Comment on this clone: This same CDR3 is encoded by further DNA sequences in the sample. This rearrangement joins TRBV9 to TRBJ2-7, with 10 bases identical to TRBD2. Germline CDR1 SGDLS, CDR2 YYNGEE. The CDR3 spans 15 residues. Germline trimming cut 0 bases from V and 3 bases from J; bases unmatched to any gene: 3. In nucleotides, the CDR3 is TGTGCCAGCAGCGTAGGTAGCGGGGGGCTCTACGAGCAGTACTTC. Its protein product is CASSVGSGGLYEQYF.

The rearrangement joins TRBV5-4 to TRBJ1-3; tentative D call: TRBD1 (6 bases). Per the germline V gene, CDR1 is SGHNT and CDR2 is YYREEE (reference sequence). Trimming shortened V by 4 bases and J by 4 bases, and 15 bases separated the two germline ends. The length of the CDR3 is 15 residues. CDR3 protein: CASSRDTRSGNTIYF. The CDR3 DNA follows: TGTGCCAGCAGCCGGGACACGCGATCGGGAAACACCATATATTTT. The variable domain in full, completed from reference TRBV5-4 and TRBJ1-3, reads ETGVTQSPTHLIKTRGQQVTLRCSSQSGHNTVSWYQQALGQGPQFIFQYYREEENGRGNFPPRFSGLQFPNYSSELNVNALELDDSALYLCASSRDTRSGNTIYFGEGSWLTVV.

This CDR3 reads CATGKGLAGGPADTQYF. CDR3 bases: TGTGCCACCGGAAAGGGACTAGCGGGGGGCCCGGCCGATACGCAGTATTTT. The chain uses TRBV15 and TRBJ2-3, with TRBD2 matching over 15 bases. J gave up 6 bases and V 8 bases, and 12 bases lay outside the gene matches. In germline, CDR1 is LNHNV, CDR2 YYDKDF (reference sequence). The CDR3 is made up of 17 amino acids.

This chain connects TRBV6-5 to TRBJ2-5, with 8 bases fitting TRBD1. V trimming: 0 bases; J trimming: 10 bases; junction bases outside the gene matches: 7. This CDR3 spans 14 amino acids. Looked up from germline, CDR1 is MNHEY and CDR2 is SVGAGI. The CDR3 region has the DNA TGTGCCAGCAGTTACTCAAGGGACAGGTTGATCCAGTACTTC. This gives the protein CASSYSRDRLIQYF.

The rearrangement joins TRBV29-1 to TRBJ1-1; D remains ambiguous. This CDR3 is built from 13 residues. The V end was cut by 8 bases, the J end by 1 base, with 14 bases between. Germline-derived CDR1 and CDR2 are SQVTM and ANQGSEA. As DNA, the CDR3 is TGCAGCTGCATTAATCTAGGGAACACTGAAGCTTTCTTT. It codes for CSCINLGNTEAFF.

V usage is TRBV30 and J usage is TRBJ1-2; 7 nucleotides align to TRBD1. J was trimmed by 8 bases and V by 4 bases; bases with no gene match: 7. Germline values: CDR1 GTSNPN, CDR2 SVGIG (reference sequence). The CDR3 contains 12 residues. As DNA, the CDR3 is TGTGCCTGGACCCGGACAGGCGTGGGCTACACCTTC. Its translation is CAWTRTGVGYTF.

The chain employs TRBV18 and TRBJ2-1; 10 nucleotides line up with TRBD1. Trimming removed 3 bases from V and 3 bases from J; junction bases left unmatched: 2. The CDR3 length is 15 residues. Germline V gene lookup returns CDR1 KGHSH and CDR2 LQKENI. In DNA form, the CDR3 reads TGTGCCAGCTCACCGAGGACAGGGGGCTACAATGAGCAGTTCTTC. It is translated as CASSPRTGGYNEQFF.

This chain uses TRBV12-5 with TRBJ2-1, with 11 nucleotides matching TRBD1. The length of the CDR3 is 15 residues. J lost 9 bases, V lost 7 bases, and 11 bases had no gene match. Germline V lookup: CDR1 LGHNT, CDR2 FRNRAP. CDR3 sequence reads: CASALVPGTGGEQFF. CDR3 sequence (DNA): TGTGCTAGTGCCCTCGTTCCCGGGACAGGGGGTGAGCAGTTCTTC.

V is TRBV5-1 and J is TRBJ2-7; no clear D gene. Germline loops: CDR1 SGHRS, CDR2 YFSETQ. This CDR3 region has 13 residues. With 0 bases removed from V and 6 bases from J, the gap between germline ends came to 10 bases. The CDR3 DNA follows: TGCGCCAGCAGCTTGGATCCAGGTGGCGAGCAGTACTTC. It translates to CASSLDPGGEQYF.

The DNA for the CDR3 is TGTGCCAGCAGTTACTCGGTCGGGGAATCCTACAATGAGCAGTTCTTC. As protein: CASSYSVGESYNEQFF. The chain employs TRBV6-5 and TRBJ2-1, with D perhaps matching TRBD2 (5 bases). Germline V gene data show CDR1 as MNHEY and CDR2 as SVGAGI. The CDR3 is made up of 16 amino acids. Trimming pared 0 bases from V and 1 base from J, leaving 10 bases between.

The V call is TRBV4-1, the J call TRBJ2-1; a weak D match, TRBD2 (6 bases). Between the trimmed V and J ends, which lost 1 base and 1 base, there was a span of 8 bases. The CDR3 sequence is 15 residues long. Germline V gives CDR1 MGHRA, CDR2 YSYEKL. The CDR3 sequence: CASSQGGTSYNEQFF. The CDR3 DNA is TGCGCCAGCAGCCAAGGGGGGACTTCCTACAATGAGCAGTTCTTC.

The count of this clone is one. V is TRBV5-6 and J is TRBJ2-1; 9 nucleotides agree with TRBD1. Germline V gene lookup returns CDR1 SGHDT and CDR2 YYEEEE. The junction had 3 bases not matched to a gene; V was cut back by 4 bases and J by 4 bases. This CDR3 spans 14 amino acids. This CDR3 is CASSGTGSYNEQFF. The CDR3, as DNA: TGTGCCAGCAGCGGGACAGGGAGTTACAATGAGCAGTTCTTC.

The chain carries TRBV5-6 and TRBJ2-6; 10 bases fit TRBD1. There are 17 residues in the CDR3. After removal of 0 bases from V and 4 bases from J, the junction contained 4 bases not matched to a gene. The V gene's germline CDR1 is SGHDT and CDR2 YYEEEE. The CDR3 coding sequence is TGTGCCAGCAGCTTGGGACAGGGGGCGCGCGGGGCCAACGTCCTGACTTTC. Residues: CASSLGQGARGANVLTF.

V is TRBV7-3 and J is TRBJ2-5, with D possibly being TRBD2 (6 bases). Per the germline V gene, CDR1 is SGHTA and CDR2 is FQGTGA. Trimming shortened V by 0 bases and J by 5 bases, and 13 bases separated the two germline ends. CDR3 length: 15 residues. CDR3 sequence (DNA): TGTGCCAGCAGCTTAACTCTAGGCGGGGCTGAGACCCAGTACTTC. Translating it yields CASSLTLGGAETQYF.

This chain connects TRBV24-1 to TRBJ1-5, with D tentatively TRBD1 (6 bases). Germline V gene data show CDR1 as KGHDR and CDR2 as SFDVKD. Between the trimmed V and J ends, which lost 7 bases and 1 base, there was a span of 10 bases. This CDR3 has 14 residues. For the CDR3, the DNA is TGTGCCACCAGGGGAGGGGGGAGCAATCAGCCCCAGCATTTT. Translated, it gives CATRGGGSNQPQHF.

This chain joins TRBV5-1 and TRBJ1-1, with 8 bases that match TRBD1. Germline CDR1 reads SGHRS; CDR2 reads YFSETQ. The CDR3 contains 13 residues. V gave up 4 bases and J gave up 9 bases; unmatched junction bases: 8. CDR3 loop: CASSPGQERQAFF. DNA of the CDR3: TGCGCCAGCAGCCCGGGACAGGAGCGTCAAGCTTTCTTT.

The chain is built from TRBV25-1 and TRBJ1-4, with D possibly being TRBD1 (5 bases). Trimming cost V 3 bases and J 8 bases, with 16 bases left between them. Germline-derived CDR1 and CDR2 are MGHDK and SYGVNS. CDR3 length: 15 amino acids. The CDR3 here is CASSDPKQGGEKLFF. DNA for the CDR3: TGTGCCAGCAGTGATCCTAAGCAGGGAGGAGAAAAACTGTTTTTT.

The V and J genes are TRBV18 and TRBJ2-1; D is perhaps TRBD2 (5 bases). V lost 6 bases to trimming and J lost 10 bases, with 13 bases between them. CDR1 and CDR2 (germline): KGHSH, LQKENI. The CDR3 sequence is 12 residues long. CDR3: CASSPVGEEQFF. The CDR3 region has the DNA TGTGCCAGCTCGCCCGTCGGGGAAGAGCAGTTCTTC.